A single sample gave rise to the 14 T cell receptor beta chains below, sequenced in a study of shared clonotypes between healthy human individuals. Naive CD8 isolation took CD45RO-negative cells positively selected for CCR7 and excluded terminally differentiated effector memory CD45RA+ cells. Clones were read by immunoSEQ multiplex PCR, and TCRdb kept only the in-frame ones, dropping some. Of around 2.1 million clones in the sample, just over 90% were seen once. Sequenced: naive CD8+ T cells from PBMCs. All receptors derive from a young man in good health. Some clones in this sample may be carry-over from other donors' samples.

The V gene is TRBV3-1 (or the pseudogene TRBV3-2), the J gene TRBJ1-1; D ambiguous. The CDR3 loop spans 9 amino acids. V was trimmed by 4 bases and J by 7 bases, leaving 1 base between them. The germline V gene encodes CDR1 LGHDT and CDR2 YNNKEL (reference sequence). The CDR3 sequence: CASSREAFF. The DNA of the CDR3 is TGTGCCAGCAGCCGTGAAGCTTTCTTT.

This chain joins TRBV19 and TRBJ1-2; 7 bases are shared with TRBD1. The CDR3 is 14 amino acids. In germline, CDR1 is LNHDA, CDR2 SQIVND (reference sequence). Trimming took 5 bases from V and 3 from J; bases not matched to a gene: 6. Here the CDR3 reads CASSQGTAYYGYTF. The CDR3 region has the DNA TGTGCCAGTAGTCAGGGGACAGCCTACTATGGCTACACCTTC.

This chain connects TRBV10-1 to TRBJ2-2, with TRBD2 identical over 10 bases. The CDR3 is made up of 16 amino acids. V gave up 2 bases and J gave up 5 bases; unmatched junction bases: 5. From germline, CDR1 is WNHNN and CDR2 SYGVQD (reference sequence). In DNA form, the CDR3 reads TGCGCCAGCAGTGAGAGGCTAGCGGGAGTTACCGGGGAGCTGTTTTTT. This codes for CASSERLAGVTGELFF.

This clone was seen a single time. V usage is TRBV6-8 and J usage is TRBJ1-5; 8 bases fit TRBD1. Germline CDR1 and CDR2: MNHGY and SAAAGT. V was clipped by 5 bases and J by 0 bases; unmatched bases: 12. This CDR3 has 18 residues. For the CDR3, the DNA is TGTGCCAGCAGTCCTGGACAGGGTCCGCCATGTAGCAATCAGCCCCAGCATTTT. Protein: CASSPGQGPPCSNQPQHF.

V gene TRBV15 combines with J gene TRBJ2-2, with D perhaps TRBD2 (6 bases). Germline-derived CDR1 and CDR2 are LNHNV and YYDKDF (reference sequence). V was cut by 1 base and J by 4 bases, with 13 bases left in between. CDR3 size: 16 residues. CDR3 protein: CATSRGRGLLTGELFF. CDR3 nucleotide sequence: TGTGCCACCAGCAGAGGGCGGGGACTCCTCACCGGGGAGCTGTTTTTT.

The rearrangement links TRBV28 to TRBJ2-3, with 10 positions matching TRBD1. The germline V gene encodes CDR1 MDHEN and CDR2 SYDVKM. The CDR3 is 16 amino acids. After removal of 0 bases from V and 3 bases from J, the junction contained 3 bases not matched to a gene. The chain's CDR3 is CASSLWGQGQTDTQYF. CDR3 nucleotides: TGTGCCAGCAGTTTATGGGGACAGGGGCAGACAGATACGCAGTATTTT.

The genes are TRBV9 and TRBJ2-5, with 11 positions matching TRBD2. V lost 7 bases, J lost 1 base, and 6 bases stayed unmatched. Germline lookup yields CDR1 SGDLS and CDR2 YYNGEE. The CDR3 is 15 amino acids. The CDR3 DNA reads TGTGCCAGCGGCTTTAGCGGGAGGGCCCAAGAGACCCAGTACTTC. The encoded protein is CASGFSGRAQETQYF.

The chain recombines TRBV6-5 with TRBJ2-1, with 8 bases that match TRBD2. The CDR3 is 15 residues long. Trimming cost V 3 bases and J 2 bases; bases outside gene matches: 3. CDR1 is MNHEY and CDR2 is SVGAGI in the germline V gene. The CDR3 DNA reads TGTGCCAGCAGTTATAGCGGGACGACCTACAATGAGCAGTTCTTC. Translation gives CASSYSGTTYNEQFF.

J is TRBJ1-3 and V is TRBV5-4, with D possibly TRBD1 on 5 matching bases. Germline V gives CDR1 SGHNT, CDR2 YYREEE (reference sequence). The CDR3 has 14 residues. Trimming left V 3 bases short and J 3 bases short, with 10 bases between. The CDR3 spells CASSWDAHGNTIYF. As DNA, the CDR3 is TGTGCCAGCAGCTGGGACGCCCATGGAAACACCATATATTTT.

Concerning this clone: This CDR3 is also generated by other DNA sequences in the sample. J is TRBJ2-4 and V is TRBV4-1; D may match TRBD1 or TRBD2 (5 bases each). CDR1 is MGHRA, CDR2 YSYEKL, per germline. The CDR3 contains 12 residues. Trimming stripped 3 bases from V and 8 bases from J, with 8 bases between. This CDR3 is CASSQRGDIQYF. CDR3 bases: TGCGCCAGCAGCCAGAGGGGAGACATTCAGTACTTC.

The V and J genes are TRBV30 and TRBJ2-3; 8 bases map to TRBD2. The CDR3 covers 15 residues. Per the germline V gene, CDR1 is GTSNPN and CDR2 is SVGIG (reference sequence). Trimming removed 0 bases from V and 2 bases from J; junction bases left unmatched: 4. CDR3 protein: CAWSVLAGITDTQYF. The CDR3 DNA is TGTGCCTGGAGTGTCCTAGCGGGCATCACAGATACGCAGTATTTT.

The rearrangement links TRBV28 to TRBJ1-1; D remains unclear. The CDR3 contains 14 residues. Per germline, CDR1 MDHEN and CDR2 SYDVKM. Trimming removed 5 bases from V and 5 bases from J, with 15 bases in between. The CDR3 region is CASSGFRAPTEAFF. CDR3 bases: TGTGCCAGCAGTGGGTTCCGGGCCCCTACTGAAGCTTTCTTT.

V gene TRBV10-1 combines with J gene TRBJ2-3; either TRBD1 or TRBD2 may supply D (5 bases each). Per germline, CDR1 WNHNN and CDR2 SYGVQD (reference sequence). The V gene lost 3 bases and the J gene lost 6 bases, with 13 bases spanning the gap. The CDR3 is 14 residues long. The CDR3 DNA follows: TGCGCCAGCAGTGATTCCGTAGGGACGGATACGCAGTATTTT. Translation gives CASSDSVGTDTQYF.

V and J are TRBV9 and TRBJ2-5; TRBD1 matches at 7 bases. J lost 0 bases, V lost 0 bases, and 8 bases had no gene match. CDR1 and CDR2 from the germline V gene are SGDLS and YYNGEE. The CDR3 is 17 amino acids. CDR3 nucleotide sequence: TGTGCCAGCAGCGTAGATGAGAGGGGGCTGAACCAAGAGACCCAGTACTTC. Its protein product is CASSVDERGLNQETQYF.